This paragraph covers one T cell receptor beta chain sequence. This record belongs to a study of identifying expanded T cells in peripheral blood. This CDR3 is 15 amino acids long. After removal of 3 bases from V and 4 bases from J, the junction contained 3 bases not matched to a gene. The germline V gene has CDR1 SGDLS and CDR2 YYNGEE. Clones were read by immunoSEQ multiplex PCR, and TCRdb kept only the in-frame ones, dropping some. The sample contains 84,000 or so clones, over 75% of which appear only once. The chain joins TRBV9 to TRBJ2-5; 13 nucleotides line up with TRBD2. The material sequenced was blood. The TCR originated in a person aged 18 to 69 in good health. CDR3 nucleotide sequence: TGTGCCAGCAGCGGACTAGCGGGGGGCTCAGAGACCCAGTACTTC. Its translation: CASSGLAGGSETQYF.